This T cell receptor beta chain derives from a study of naive and memory T cell subsets. Points from the study as a whole: Naive and memory repertoire findings lacked a ground truth for validation.

The germline V gene has CDR1 LGHNA and CDR2 YNFKEQ. The CDR3 spans 15 residues. Trimming left V 0 bases short and J 7 bases short, with 15 bases between. An equimolar mix of two oligonucleotides served as the beta constant-region primer for TRBC1 and TRBC2. The ligated cDNA underwent four PCR rounds using SP2 and nested alpha and beta constant-region primers. In TCRdb, the UMI-ligation and nested PCR reads were re-called with MiXCR into one record per CDR3 protein. The sample includes 130,000 to 150,000 distinct CDR3 sequences, 15% to 20% of them seen just once. This clonotype was seen more than once but under ten times. No antigen is known for it.

The chain uses TRBV4-2 and TRBJ2-5, with D possibly being TRBD2 (6 bases). The sequence was collected from a human donor in good health. Source material: naive CD4+ T cells from blood. The CDR3 DNA is TGTGCCAGCAGCCAAGAGGCTAGCGCCCGAGGGACCCAGTACTTC. It translates to CASSQEASARGTQYF.